This TCR beta chain was documented in a study of blood T cell repertoires in COVID-19. Method: immunoSEQ multiplex PCR; TCRdb's copy keeps in-frame clones and lacks some. The data contain 250,000 to 350,000 clones, around 89% of them singletons. Only one count was recorded for this clone. Germline assignment: CDR1 SEHNR and CDR2 FQNEAQ (reference sequence). V lost 1 base to trimming and J lost 9 bases, with 10 bases between them. This CDR3 spans 14 amino acids. The material sequenced was PBMCs or T cells enriched from blood (not recorded which). V usage is TRBV7-9 and J usage is TRBJ1-6; D not resolved. This clonotype originated in a woman younger than 30 with acute COVID-19. In DNA form, the CDR3 reads TGTGCCAGCAGCTTAGGGGCACCCCGTTCACCCCTCCACTTT. Amino acids: CASSLGAPRSPLHF.